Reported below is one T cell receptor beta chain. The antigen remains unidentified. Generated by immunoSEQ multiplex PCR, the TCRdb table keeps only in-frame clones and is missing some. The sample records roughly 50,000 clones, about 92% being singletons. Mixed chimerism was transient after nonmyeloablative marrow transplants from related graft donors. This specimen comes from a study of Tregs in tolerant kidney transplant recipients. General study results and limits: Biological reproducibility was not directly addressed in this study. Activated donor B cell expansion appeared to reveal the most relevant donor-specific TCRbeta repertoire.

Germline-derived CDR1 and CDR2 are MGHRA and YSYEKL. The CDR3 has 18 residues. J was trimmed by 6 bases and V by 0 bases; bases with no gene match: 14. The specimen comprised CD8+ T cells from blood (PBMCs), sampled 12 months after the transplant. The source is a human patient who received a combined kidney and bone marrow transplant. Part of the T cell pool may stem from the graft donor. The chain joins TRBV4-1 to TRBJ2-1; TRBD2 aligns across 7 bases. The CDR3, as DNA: TGCGCCAGCAGCCAAGAGTCGGGACTAATTGTCTATATCAATGAGCAGTTCTTC. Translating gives CASSQESGLIVYINEQFF.